This TCR beta chain was recovered during a study of early T cells in non-severe SARS-CoV-2 infection. Turning to the study itself: Chains were not paired, and sequencing was done on bulk RNA from unsorted whole blood.

MiXCR, run by TCRdb on the 5' RACE reads, gives a single entry per CDR3 protein. Of more than 90,000 distinct CDR3 sequences detected, 13% appear once; the ten largest clones hold 2% to 2.5%. Regarding the study as a whole: Reliance on VDJdb matching favored anti-spike CD8 responses; private and CD4 specificities were missed.

V lost 2 bases and J lost 3; bases outside the gene matches: 2. This CDR3 contains 15 residues. Germline loops: CDR1 SGHRS, CDR2 YFSETQ. This clonotype has only a few counts. Its antigen remains unknown. The source is an adult who was a healthcare worker with PCR-confirmed SARS-CoV-2 infection or an uninfected control (not recorded which). The sequenced sample was whole blood. J is TRBJ2-2 and V is TRBV5-1, with 9 positions matching TRBD1. The CDR3: CASSLRTGDTGELFF. As DNA, the CDR3 is TGCGCCAGCAGCTTAAGGACAGGGGACACCGGGGAGCTGTTTTTT.